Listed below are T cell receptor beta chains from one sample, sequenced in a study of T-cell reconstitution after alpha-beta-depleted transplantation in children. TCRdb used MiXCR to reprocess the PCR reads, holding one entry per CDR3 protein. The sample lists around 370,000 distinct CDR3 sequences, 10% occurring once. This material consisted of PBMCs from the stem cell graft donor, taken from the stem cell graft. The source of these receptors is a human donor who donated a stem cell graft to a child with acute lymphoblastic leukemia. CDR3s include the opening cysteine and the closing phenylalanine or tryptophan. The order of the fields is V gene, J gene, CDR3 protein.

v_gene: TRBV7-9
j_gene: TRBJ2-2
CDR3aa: CASSSLTGTTGELFF

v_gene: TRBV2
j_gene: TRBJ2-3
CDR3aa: CATRDRVADTQYF

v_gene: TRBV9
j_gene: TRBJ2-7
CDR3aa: CASSVGDRGYYEHYF

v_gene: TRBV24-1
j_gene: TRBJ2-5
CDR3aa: CATSVASGRSSETQYF

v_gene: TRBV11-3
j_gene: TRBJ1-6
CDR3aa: CASSLDRDSPLHF

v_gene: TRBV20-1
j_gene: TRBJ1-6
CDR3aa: CSAGDRPSPLHF

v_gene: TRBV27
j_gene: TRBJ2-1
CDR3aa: CASRLAGGANEQFF

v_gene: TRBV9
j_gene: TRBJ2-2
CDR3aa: CASSAPPREVNTGELFF

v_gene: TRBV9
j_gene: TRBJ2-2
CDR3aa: CASSSPAGTPLRTGELFF

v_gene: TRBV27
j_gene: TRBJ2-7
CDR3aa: CASSLLRGAGSYEQYF

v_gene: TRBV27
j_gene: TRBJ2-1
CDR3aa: CASSLKTYPPAHEQFF

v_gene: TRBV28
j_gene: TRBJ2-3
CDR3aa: CASRSGRDTQYF

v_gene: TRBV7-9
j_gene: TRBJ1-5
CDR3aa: CASSLGGYRGNQPQHF

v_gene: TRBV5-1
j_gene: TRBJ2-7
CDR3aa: CASSLQRSSYEQYF

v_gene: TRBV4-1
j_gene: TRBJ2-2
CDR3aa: CASSQVMAGEAGELFF

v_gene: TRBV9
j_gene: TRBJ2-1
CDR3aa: CASSGTSGRGGEQFF

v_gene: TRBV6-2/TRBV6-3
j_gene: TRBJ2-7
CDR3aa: CASSGQPRFTYEQYF

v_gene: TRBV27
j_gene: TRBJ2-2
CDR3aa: CASSETGGSLYTGELFF